A selection of T cell receptor beta chains follows, all from one sample in a study of blood T cell repertoires in COVID-19. Profiled with immunoSEQ multiplex PCR; TCRdb holds only in-frame clones, not every one. The sample includes roughly 200,000 clones, approximately 85% seen only once; the top ten take just under 8.5%. The sample taken for sequencing was peripheral blood. These receptors were taken from a woman in her sixties with acute or convalescent COVID-19. The CDR3 runs from the conserved cysteine through the conserved F or W. Each record gives: J gene, V gene, clone size, D gene, CDR3 protein, CDR3 DNA. D genes are given only for firm matches. Clone size is shown for a subset of rows, as once, few, many or a class of expanded clone.

TRBJ1-5,TRBV5-1,.,.,CASSLGPSNQPQHF,TGCGCCAGCAGCTTGGGTCCCAGTAATCAGCCCCAGCATTTT
TRBJ2-1,TRBV7-5,.,.,CARSSRAEGISYNEQFF,TGTGCCAGAAGCTCTAGAGCTGAGGGAATCTCCTACAATGAGCAGTTCTTC
TRBJ1-2,TRBV5-1,once,TRBD1,CASSLQGGDYGYTF,TGCGCCAGCAGCTTACAGGGGGGCGACTATGGCTACACCTTC
TRBJ2-1,TRBV7-6,.,TRBD1,CASSLARTGGARLAPPIEQFF,TGTGCCAGCAGCTTAGCCCGAACAGGGGGCGCGCGCCTAGCGCCACCGATCGAGCAGTTCTTC
TRBJ2-7,TRBV28,few,.,CASSLSGNEQYF,TGTGCCAGCAGCCTCTCCGGGAACGAGCAGTACTTC
TRBJ2-2,TRBV6-5,.,.,CASSKLTGELFF,TGTGCCAGCAGTAAACTAACCGGGGAGCTGTTTTTT
TRBJ2-5,TRBV2,.,TRBD1,CASRAGTGGGKTQYF,TGTGCCAGCAGGGCCGGGACAGGGGGCGGAAAGACCCAGTACTTC
TRBJ2-1,TRBV24-1,.,TRBD2,CATSERLAGVGDEQFF,TGTGCCACCAGTGAGAGACTAGCGGGAGTTGGAGATGAGCAGTTCTTC
TRBJ2-1,TRBV11-2,.,TRBD1,CASSYRDSLNEQFF,TGTGCCAGCAGCTACCGGGACAGCCTCAATGAGCAGTTCTTC
TRBJ1-3,TRBV28,.,.,CASSPYAGSSGNTIYF,TGTGCCAGCAGTCCTTACGCCGGTTCCTCTGGAAACACCATATATTTT
TRBJ2-7,TRBV13,.,.,CASSFFGQSLGEQYF,TGTGCCAGCAGCTTTTTTGGACAGAGTTTAGGCGAGCAGTACTTC
TRBJ1-2,TRBV5-5,.,TRBD1,CASSSAGTGVYGYTF,TGTGCCAGCAGCTCGGCCGGGACAGGCGTTTATGGCTACACCTTC
TRBJ2-5,TRBV7-3,.,TRBD2,CASASSGRVETQYF,TGTGCCAGCGCCTCTAGCGGGAGGGTGGAGACCCAGTACTTC
TRBJ2-5,TRBV11-2,.,.,CASSYGITSQETQYF,TGTGCCAGCAGCTACGGGATCACTTCTCAAGAGACCCAGTACTTC
TRBJ2-5,TRBV10-3,.,.,CAISDPLAKTQYF,TGTGCCATCAGTGACCCATTGGCAAAGACCCAGTACTTC
TRBJ1-1,TRBV10-2,.,TRBD1,CASKEDRGMNTEAFF,TGCGCCAGCAAAGAAGACAGGGGAATGAACACTGAAGCTTTCTTT
TRBJ1-3,TRBV28,.,.,CASRGVTNSGNTIYF,TGTGCCAGCAGAGGGGTCACAAACTCTGGAAACACCATATATTTT
TRBJ1-2,TRBV2,.,.,CASNEYMGPGYTF,TGTGCCAGCAACGAGTATATGGGCCCTGGCTACACCTTC
TRBJ2-1,TRBV30,.,.,CAWTWGGSYNEQFF,TGTGCCTGGACATGGGGCGGCTCCTACAATGAGCAGTTCTTC
TRBJ1-5,TRBV28,.,.,CASKLGNRGNQPQHF,TGTGCCAGCAAGCTGGGAAACAGGGGCAATCAGCCCCAGCATTTT
TRBJ1-2,TRBV4-1,.,.,CASSQGSGDRNYGYTF,TGCGCCAGCAGCCAAGGTTCAGGGGATAGGAACTATGGCTACACCTTC
TRBJ1-1,TRBV29-1,.,.,CSVLGAASDTEAFF,TGCAGCGTTCTAGGGGCAGCTTCGGACACTGAAGCTTTCTTT
TRBJ2-3,TRBV18,.,TRBD2,CASSPKAGGTYTQYF,TGTGCCAGCTCACCAAAAGCGGGAGGTACTTATACGCAGTATTTT
TRBJ2-7,TRBV11-2,.,.,CASTPDSTSYEQYF,TGTGCCAGCACCCCGGACAGCACCTCCTACGAGCAGTACTTC
TRBJ2-5,TRBV7-2,.,.,CASSFLGAQETQYF,TGTGCCAGCAGCTTTTTGGGGGCCCAAGAGACCCAGTACTTC
TRBJ2-7,TRBV5-1,.,TRBD2,CASSLGVAGSPSSEQYF,TGCGCCAGCAGCTTGGGGGTAGCGGGATCCCCCAGCAGCGAGCAGTACTTC
TRBJ1-2,TRBV14,.,.,CASSQDYYGYTF,TGTGCCAGCAGCCAAGACTACTATGGCTACACCTTC
TRBJ2-3,TRBV5-1,once,TRBD2,CASSFSGWGTDTQYF,TGCGCCAGCAGCTTTAGCGGGTGGGGCACAGATACGCAGTATTTT
TRBJ1-2,TRBV10-3,.,.,CAISPPQGNYGYTF,TGTGCCATCAGTCCCCCCCAGGGGAACTATGGCTACACCTTC
TRBJ2-1,TRBV29-1,.,.,CSVEIGAGASNEQFF,TGCAGCGTTGAAATCGGTGCGGGGGCTAGCAATGAGCAGTTCTTC
TRBJ2-1,TRBV7-2,.,TRBD2,CASSLVREGEQFF,TGTGCCAGCAGCTTGGTCCGGGAGGGGGAGCAGTTCTTC
TRBJ1-2,TRBV3-1/TRBV3-2,.,.,CASSLDRGYTF,TGTGCCAGCAGCCTCGACAGGGGCTACACCTTC
TRBJ1-1,TRBV19,.,TRBD1,CASKWTGVQSNTEAFF,TGTGCCAGTAAGTGGACAGGGGTTCAATCGAACACTGAAGCTTTCTTT
TRBJ2-3,TRBV28,.,TRBD1,CASSLDFGTGPHTQYF,TGTGCCAGCAGTTTGGATTTCGGGACAGGACCTCATACGCAGTATTTT
TRBJ2-7,TRBV28,.,.,CASSLLSYEQYF,TGTGCCAGCAGTTTATTATCCTACGAGCAGTACTTC
TRBJ2-7,TRBV18,.,TRBD2,CASSALGGGNEQYF,TGTGCCAGCTCAGCGCTGGGGGGGGGTAACGAGCAGTACTTC
TRBJ2-3,TRBV24-1,.,TRBD1,CATGTDAGTTQYF,TGTGCCACCGGGACAGACGCCGGGACTACGCAGTATTTT
TRBJ1-1,TRBV5-8,.,TRBD1,CASSIGQGSPWDTEAFF,TGTGCCAGCAGCATCGGACAGGGAAGCCCTTGGGACACTGAAGCTTTCTTT
TRBJ2-3,TRBV2,.,TRBD1,CASTALGQTTDTQYF,TGTGCCAGCACCGCTCTGGGACAGACAACAGATACGCAGTATTTT
TRBJ2-5,TRBV5-1,.,.,CASSTTLLQETQYF,TGCGCCAGCAGCACCACTTTACTCCAAGAGACCCAGTACTTC
TRBJ1-4,TRBV19,.,.,CASQEGGIGEKLFF,TGTGCCAGTCAAGAGGGAGGGATTGGTGAAAAACTGTTTTTT
TRBJ1-2,TRBV24-1,.,.,CATSHRETGGYTF,TGTGCCACCAGTCACAGGGAAACGGGAGGCTACACCTTC
TRBJ1-5,TRBV6-1,.,TRBD1,CASSEGQGMGNQPQHF,TGTGCCAGCAGTGAAGGACAGGGGATGGGTAATCAGCCCCAGCATTTT
TRBJ2-3,TRBV18,.,.,CASSPVLKTDPTDTQYF,TGTGCCAGCTCACCTGTCCTGAAAACAGATCCCACAGATACGCAGTATTTT
TRBJ1-3,TRBV29-1,.,.,CSVNEGSGNTIYF,TGCAGCGTTAACGAGGGCTCTGGAAACACCATATATTTT